This T cell receptor beta chain emerged from a study of cytomegalovirus exposure and HLA in healthy donors. Study outcomes and limitations: In a later analysis, at a false discovery rate of 0.05, 16,951 TCR beta sequences matched HLA alleles. In an earlier analysis, productive rearrangement rates for most beta V segments clustered near 87% or 30%.

In nominal health when sampled, donors likely had unrecorded immune exposures nonetheless. A word on this clone: Its antigen is not known.

Per the germline V gene, CDR1 is SGDLS and CDR2 is YYNGEE. Trimming removed 3 bases from V and 2 bases from J; junction bases left unmatched: 7. The CDR3 has 16 amino acids. It was with 60 Vbeta and 13 Jbeta primers that the PCR ran. Only in-frame clones appear in the TCRdb table, and some are missing; sequencing was by immunoSEQ multiplex PCR. The repertoire has roughly 130,000 clones, roughly 77% of them found once; the top ten carry 5% to 6%. J is TRBJ2-3 and V is TRBV9; 9 bases match TRBD2. The sample consisted of PBMCs. The sequence came from a man younger than 40 in good health and CMV-seronegative. This CDR3 is CASSDTSGPFTDTQYF. DNA of the CDR3: TGTGCCAGCAGCGACACTAGCGGGCCTTTCACAGATACGCAGTATTTT.